This T cell receptor (beta chain) was captured in a study of blood T cell repertoires in COVID-19. Overall study: The origin of the acute and convalescent COVID-19 samples was the United States, Italy and Spain. In each case, the material was cDNA or gDNA derived from T cells, B-cell-depleted T cells, or PBMCs.

Original processing notes: Estimation of nucleated cell counts relied on the amplification of reference gene primers. Produced via immunoSEQ multiplex PCR; TCRdb's table is partial and in-frame only. V and J calls plus clone size are reproduced from that table; the DNA served to infer D and trimming. The sample has approximately 54,000 clones; about 82% are singletons. The germline V gene has CDR1 SGHTA and CDR2 FQGNSA. The CDR3 is made up of 17 amino acids. J lost 0 bases, V lost 5 bases, and 11 bases had no gene match. This sequence was found in an elderly man with active COVID-19. Sequencing was performed on peripheral blood. The J gene is TRBJ1-1, the V gene TRBV7-2; 8 bases map to TRBD1. CDR3 amino acids: CASSLTGTGRMNTEAFF. The CDR3 nucleotides are TGTGCCAGCAGCCTGACCGGGACAGGAAGAATGAACACTGAAGCTTTCTTT.